These 3 T cell receptor beta chains came from one sample sequenced in a study of blood T cell repertoires in COVID-19. Sequencing was performed with immunoSEQ multiplex PCR; in TCRdb, only in-frame clones are kept and a portion is missing. This sample has about 140,000 clones, with about 90% found just once. The sample was peripheral blood. The receptors here all came from a man aged 55-75 years with active or convalescent COVID-19.

The gene calls are TRBV28 and TRBJ1-1, with 8 positions matching TRBD1. The CDR3 has 10 residues. The J segment lost 9 bases and the V segment lost 7 bases, leaving 1 base of the junction unmatched. Per the germline V gene, CDR1 is MDHEN and CDR2 is SYDVKM. CDR3 amino acids: CASTRGQAFF. The CDR3, as DNA: TGTGCCAGCACCAGGGGGCAAGCTTTCTTT. The whole variable domain, remainder taken from reference TRBV28 and TRBJ1-1, is DVKVTQSSRYLVKRTGEKVFLECVQDMDHENMFWYRQDPGLGLRLIYFSYDVKMKEKGDIPEGYSVSREKKERFSLILESASTNQTSMYLCASTRGQAFFGQGTRLTVV.

The chain is built from TRBV4-3 and TRBJ1-1; D uncertain. This CDR3 has 15 residues. Germline values: CDR1 LGHNA, CDR2 YSLEER. The V and J ends lost 0 bases and 1 base respectively, with 9 bases between them. This CDR3 reads CASSQDRVRNTEAFF. The CDR3, as DNA: TGCGCCAGCAGCCAAGATCGGGTGCGGAACACTGAAGCTTTCTTT.

The gene calls are TRBV28 and TRBJ1-2; 9 bases fit TRBD1. This CDR3 is 15 amino acids long. The junction had 9 bases not matched to a gene; V was cut back by 6 bases and J by 4 bases. Germline V CDR1 and CDR2: MDHEN, SYDVKM. This CDR3 is CASSLRGQGPYGYTF. The CDR3 bases are TGTGCCAGCAGCCTCAGGGGACAGGGCCCCTATGGCTACACCTTC.